The text below deals with one T cell receptor (beta chain). The specificity of this receptor is unknown. Base qualities are missing; no much larger clone stands one base away. From the cysteine through the phenylalanine, the CDR3 covers 17 amino acids. Only CDR3 DNA is held: 51 bases, read in frame from base 1. Trimming takes 2 bases off V and 3 bases off J; junction bases not matched to a gene: 10. The germline V gene (reference sequence) specifies LNHDA as CDR1 and SQIVND as CDR2. Healthy HIV-negative adults with no recently reported acute infections or vaccinations were included as donors. Every donor was a Caucasian adult residing in Nashville, Tennessee, USA. For unsorted samples, 100 million or so PBMCs were counted, and genomic DNA was extracted using the QIAamp DNA Blood Mini kit. After blood collection by leukapheresis, PBMCs were isolated using Ficoll-Histopaque density gradient centrifugation and then cryopreserved in the vapor phase of liquid nitrogen.

Using the deep immunoSEQ assay, TCR CDR3 regions were amplified from genomic DNA by multiplex PCR. Extracted genomic DNA from each cell subset was spread evenly across all wells of several immunoSEQ 96-well plates, with each plate serving as a replicate. For unsorted PBMC, roughly 300 ng of genomic DNA, equivalent to around 30,000 T cell genomes, went into each replicate PCR. Genomic DNA from unsorted PBMC was sequenced over ten immunoSEQ deep assay plates. Purified libraries were quantified with a Qubit 3.0 fluorometer, sized on a Bioanalyzer 2100, and re-quantified with the KAPA Library Quantification kit. Every immunoSEQ 96-well plate was sequenced on a separate single-read 150-cycle Illumina NextSeq 550 flow cell. As for how the authors treated the data: Because the immunoSEQ output held only junctional sequences and lacked quality scores, the filtering could not match the filtering applied to full-length reads. To assign V/J genes and CDR3, sequences were annotated against IMGT germline references using PyIR, a Python wrapper for IgBLAST v1.9. Reads with weak V/J assignments (E-value above 1e-6), missing CDR3, stop codons, out-of-frame junctions, or ambiguous translated residues were removed. V3J clonotypes were defined by identical inferred V gene, J gene, and CDR3 amino acid sequence. Percentage overlap between repertoires was computed as shared unique clonotypes divided by the size of the smaller repertoire. Three approaches were used to assess repertoire richness: RTK rarefaction, the Chao1 estimator, and Recon v2.1 estimates of unobserved clonotypes. Drawn from immuneACCESS, this table holds only the in-frame rearrangements with V and J called that TCRdb kept. Clones are partly lost; checked studies trace under half to an unresolved V gene and leave the rest unexplained. V and J calls and clone size are those listed in that table; D and trimming were worked out from the DNA. For this sample there are about 450,000 clones; around 75% appear just once. Approximately 13% of the sample is held by the ten biggest clonotypes.

This specimen belongs to a study of shared clonotypes between healthy human individuals (dated by TCRdb to the early 2020s). Concerning the study at large: A few men and two women, aged 18 to 49 years, made up the cohort. To estimate repertoire size and how much clonotypes are shared between individuals, the study performed deep sequencing of blood TCR repertoires from 4 to 6 healthy adults. Leukapheresis yielded between about 0.9 and 10 billion PBMCs per donor. To increase sequencing depth and limit assay-specific biases, TCR repertoire library preparation and sequencing were carried out by different laboratories using diverse techniques. Study-wide conclusions, independent of this receptor: Sampling was limited to blood, and TCR repertoires in tissue likely differ from TCR repertoires in blood. Because the study included a small number of donors, the genetic and exposure-history diversity represented was limited. Pairwise subsampling led to the expectation that sequencing depth would affect the degree of clonotype sharing among donors.

This receptor chain uses TRBV19 and TRBJ1-5, and 7 junction bases match TRBD1. The sequence derives from a woman in her thirties or forties in good health. Some clones in this sample may be carry-over from other donors' samples. The sequenced material came from PBMCs. The DNA sequence reads TGTGCCAGTAGTATAAGCCCGCACAGGGGCCTCAATCAGCCCCAGCATTTT. Translated, it gives CASSISPHRGLNQPQHF.